The 18 T cell receptor beta chains below were found in one sample sequenced in a study of T cell repertoires in cytomegalovirus infection. One entry per CDR3 protein, called by TCRdb with MiXCR from the reads. The sample records approximately 1,000,000 distinct CDR3 sequences, around 32% being singletons. No antigens are known for them. The sequenced sample was cultured CD8+ T cells from PBMCs, obtained from culture after CMV antigen stimulation. These receptors all stem from a human donor in good health (CMV status not recorded). Some clones in this sample may be carry-over from other donors' samples.

This clonotype appeared a few times. The chain carries TRBV4-1 and TRBJ2-7; the D is unclear. Per the germline V gene, CDR1 is MGHRA and CDR2 is YSYEKL. V was pared by 0 bases and J by 3 bases, with 12 bases between. The CDR3 is 15 amino acids. CDR3: CASSQEQSEIYEQYV. Written as DNA, the CDR3 is TGCGCCAGCAGCCAAGAACAGTCCGAGATCTACGAGCAGTACGTC.

This rearrangement joins TRBV7-9 to TRBJ2-5, with D perhaps matching TRBD1 (6 bases). Per germline, CDR1 SEHNR and CDR2 FQNEAQ (reference sequence). This CDR3 is built from 14 residues. Trimming removed 5 bases from V and 2 bases from J, with 12 bases in between. In DNA, the CDR3 is TGTGCCAGCAGCAACTCGACAGGTCAAGAGACCCAGTACTTC. Amino acids: CASSNSTGQETQYF. The full variable domain, rest sourced from reference TRBV7-9 and TRBJ2-5, is DTGVSQNPRHKITKRGQNVTFRCDPISEHNRLYWYRQTLGQGPEFLTYFQNEAQLEKSRLLSDRFSAERPKGSFSTLEIQRTEQGDSAMYLCASSNSTGQETQYFGPGTRLLVL.

This clonotype was found a few times. V and J are TRBV3-1 and TRBJ2-2; D could derive from TRBD1 or TRBD2 (5 bases each). The V gene's germline CDR1 is LGHDT and CDR2 YNNKEL (reference sequence). The CDR3 is 17 amino acids. V was clipped by 0 bases and J by 0 bases, with 11 bases between them. The CDR3 loop is CASSQDLRGPNTGELFF. The CDR3 nucleotides read TGTGCCAGCAGCCAAGATTTGAGGGGCCCGAACACCGGGGAGCTGTTTTTT.

V usage is TRBV7-8 and J usage is TRBJ2-3; 7 bases are a match to TRBD2. V gave up 1 base and J gave up 4 bases; unmatched junction bases: 5. From germline, CDR1 is SGHVS and CDR2 FQNEAQ. The CDR3 covers 15 residues. The CDR3, as DNA: TGTGCCAGCAGCTTAGGCGGGGGTTTAGCAGATACGCAGTATTTT. Residues: CASSLGGGLADTQYF.

The chain combines TRBV12-3 or TRBV12-4 with TRBJ2-3, with 10 bases lining up with TRBD2. The CDR3 contains 17 residues. V lost 3 bases to trimming and J lost 4 bases; unmatched junction nucleotides: 10. CDR3 nucleotide sequence: TGTGCCAGCAGTTTTGAAGCGGGGGGGCCTCTCGCAGATACGCAGTATTTT. It translates to CASSFEAGGPLADTQYF.

CDR3 residues: CASSYSGGRGETQYF. The CDR3 DNA reads as TGTGCCAGCAGTTACTCAGGCGGCAGGGGAGAGACCCAGTACTTC. J is TRBJ2-5 and V is TRBV6-2 or TRBV6-3, with D perhaps TRBD1 (6 bases). There are 15 residues in the CDR3. Germline V gene lookup returns CDR1 MNHEY and CDR2 SVGEGT. The V end was cut by 0 bases, the J end by 4 bases, with 12 bases between.

V usage is TRBV4-1 and J usage is TRBJ1-5, with 7 bases matching TRBD1. The trim removed 4 bases at V and 8 bases at J, leaving 20 bases unmatched. Germline V CDR1 and CDR2: MGHRA, YSYEKL. The length of the CDR3 is 18 residues. For the CDR3, the DNA is TGCGCCAGCAGCCGCAACCACCCCGGGACAGACGCCGTTGAGCCCCAGCATTTT. Translated: CASSRNHPGTDAVEPQHF.

V and J are TRBV20-1 and TRBJ2-2; TRBD2 might be the D (6 bases). This CDR3 contains 18 residues. Germline loops: CDR1 DFQATT, CDR2 SNEGSKA (reference sequence). Trimming left V 4 bases short and J 5 bases short, with 26 bases between. CDR3 region: CSATKLRGRQGLTGELFF. The CDR3 coding sequence is TGCAGTGCTACTAAACTTCGAGGGAGGCAGGGTTTGACCGGGGAGCTGTTTTTT.

The V call is TRBV5-4, the J call TRBJ2-3; D call uncertain. V shed 9 bases and J shed 2 bases, with 10 bases lying between them. Germline values: CDR1 SGHNT, CDR2 YYREEE (reference sequence). This CDR3 has 12 amino acids. The CDR3 region has the DNA TGTGCCATCGCGGACGACACAGATACGCAGTATTTT. Translated, it gives CAIADDTDTQYF.

The chain uses TRBV27 and TRBJ2-6, with 9 bases fitting TRBD1. Trimming cost V 7 bases and J 0 bases; bases outside gene matches: 13. The CDR3 consists of 19 residues. Germline loops: CDR1 MNHEY, CDR2 SMNVEV (reference sequence). DNA of the CDR3: TGTGCCAGCACTCGGGTCCGGGACAGGGCCCTCTCTGGGGCCAACGTCCTGACTTTC. This translates into CASTRVRDRALSGANVLTF.

The chain recombines TRBV28 with TRBJ2-2; no definite D call. V was shortened by 2 bases and J by 10 bases, with 14 bases between the two germline ends. This CDR3 region has 14 residues. The germline V gene has CDR1 MDHEN and CDR2 SYDVKM. Here the CDR3 reads CASSLRQWEVELFF. The CDR3 coding sequence is TGTGCCAGCAGTTTAAGGCAGTGGGAAGTGGAGCTGTTTTTT.

The chain recombines TRBV6-1 with TRBJ2-3, with TRBD2 matching 9 bases. The CDR3 has 17 residues. Germline CDR1 and CDR2: MNHNS and SASEGT. Trimming cost V 3 bases and J 2 bases; bases outside gene matches: 9. The CDR3 DNA is TGTGCCAGCAGTGAGACCCTAGCGGGGAGGATCACAGATACGCAGTATTTT. Translating gives CASSETLAGRITDTQYF.

This chain uses TRBV13 with TRBJ1-2; D is uncertain. Germline V gives CDR1 PRHDT, CDR2 FYEKMQ (reference sequence). Trimming removed 0 bases from V and 3 bases from J, with 8 bases in between. The CDR3 consists of 14 residues. CDR3 nucleotides: TGTGCCAGCAGCTTAGGCGCGGGGTACTATGGCTACACCTTC. This sequence encodes CASSLGAGYYGYTF.

This clonotype showed up just a few times. J is TRBJ1-1 and V is TRBV7-9; weak D call: TRBD1 (5 bases). Germline CDR1 and CDR2: SEHNR and FQNEAQ (reference sequence). V was shortened by 5 bases and J by 1 base, with 11 bases between the two germline ends. The CDR3 spans 14 residues. The CDR3 DNA sequence: TGTGCCAGCAGCACTTCGACAGCGAACACTGAAGCTTTCTTT. Translated, it gives CASSTSTANTEAFF.

V usage is TRBV2 and J usage is TRBJ2-3, with 9 bases lining up with TRBD2. The ends lost 2 bases at V and 2 bases at J; junction bases unmatched: 5. The CDR3 is 16 amino acids. Germline assignment: CDR1 SNHLY and CDR2 FYNNEI. The CDR3 DNA sequence: TGTGCCAGCAGTGAAAGGCTAGCGGGGAACACAGATACGCAGTATTTT. Protein product: CASSERLAGNTDTQYF.

This clonotype has at least ten counts. The chain recombines TRBV19 with TRBJ1-2; 8 bases align to TRBD1. Trimming took 7 bases from V and 2 from J; bases not matched to a gene: 3. CDR1 and CDR2 from the germline V gene are LNHDA and SQIVND (reference sequence). The CDR3 runs to 13 residues. CDR3 bases: TGTGCCAGTACCCGGACAGGGAACTATGGCTACACCTTC. Residues: CASTRTGNYGYTF.

A note on this clonotype: The germline gene is not matched at one end of the junction; a read error may be the cause. CDR3: CASSLALGGFTSF. The CDR3 coding sequence is TGTGCCAGCAGCTTAGCCCTCGGAGGGTTCACCTCCTTC. This chain connects TRBV7-2 to TRBJ1-2; D remains unclear. Germline CDR1 reads SGHTA; CDR2 reads FQGNSA. The CDR3 length is 13 residues.

The V gene is TRBV9, the J gene TRBJ1-2, with TRBD1 as a possible D gene (5 bases). Germline V lookup: CDR1 SGDLS, CDR2 YYNGEE. The CDR3 totals 11 residues. Trimming left V 5 bases short and J 6 bases short, with 8 bases between. CDR3 sequence reads: CASRGVHGYTF. For the CDR3, the DNA is TGTGCCAGCAGGGGGGTTCATGGCTACACCTTC.